The next 25 T cell receptor beta chains were all read from a single sample in a study of T-cell reconstitution after alpha-beta-depleted transplantation in children. Unique molecular identifiers tagged the TCRbeta library. TCRdb reanalysed the PCR reads using MiXCR and keeps one entry per CDR3 protein. The sample carries about 250,000 distinct CDR3 sequences, around 25% recorded once. Sequencing used PBMCs, mostly from graft donor cells, obtained 360 days after TCRalphabeta/CD19-depleted stem cell transplant. The origin of the receptors is a female patient aged 2 to 10 who had a stem cell transplant for congenital amegakaryocytic thrombocytopenia, so the T cells may come from the graft donor.

In its sample, this clonotype was seen a few times. V is TRBV5-1 and J is TRBJ2-1, with TRBD2 identical over 7 bases. CDR3 length: 13 residues. CDR1 SGHRS and CDR2 YFSETQ come from the germline V gene. Losses at the gene ends were 4 bases for V and 8 bases for J; bases not matched to a gene: 6. For the CDR3, the DNA is TGCGCCAGCAGCCTGACCCTAGCGGATGAGCAGTTCTTC. This encodes CASSLTLADEQFF.

This clonotype was seen at least ten times. The rearrangement links TRBV28 to TRBJ1-5, with a possible D match to TRBD1 (6 bases). The CDR3 spans 14 residues. CDR1 is MDHEN, CDR2 SYDVKM, per germline. V was shortened by 6 bases and J by 5 bases, with 14 bases between the two germline ends. The CDR3 nucleotides are TGTGCCAGCAGAGCTGACAGGTACTATCAGCCCCAGCATTTT. It encodes CASRADRYYQPQHF. The variable domain in full, with the rest retrieved from reference TRBV28 and TRBJ1-5, is DVKVTQSSRYLVKRTGEKVFLECVQDMDHENMFWYRQDPGLGLRLIYFSYDVKMKEKGDIPEGYSVSREKKERFSLILESASTNQTSMYLCASRADRYYQPQHFGDGTRLSIL.

The V call is TRBV4-1, the J call TRBJ2-5, with a weak D call TRBD2 (6 bases). CDR3 length: 19 amino acids. The germline V gene has CDR1 MGHRA and CDR2 YSYEKL. Trimming took 0 bases from V and 5 from J, leaving 25 bases between them. The chain's CDR3 is CASSQDPNGKAGKWETQYF. CDR3 nucleotides: TGCGCCAGCAGCCAAGATCCCAATGGCAAGGCGGGAAAATGGGAGACCCAGTACTTC.

The V gene is TRBV2, the J gene TRBJ2-3; 9 bases are shared with TRBD2. Germline V gene data show CDR1 as SNHLY and CDR2 as FYNNEI. Trimming cost V 8 bases and J 3 bases; bases outside gene matches: 6. The CDR3 contains 14 residues. CDR3 DNA: TGTGCCAGCCTGCCGGGACTAGCAACAGATACGCAGTATTTT. Its translation: CASLPGLATDTQYF.

This clonotype has more than one count but fewer than ten. V and J are TRBV3-1 and TRBJ2-4; D gene unclear. Germline V CDR1 and CDR2: LGHDT, YNNKEL (reference sequence). The V end lost 2 bases, the J end lost 8 bases, and 10 bases lay between the germline ends. This CDR3 is 13 amino acids long. CDR3 in DNA: TGTGCCAGCAGCCAACTTATGGGCGACATTCAGTACTTC. Protein sequence: CASSQLMGDIQYF.

This clonotype was counted only a few times. The rearrangement uses TRBV6-5 and TRBJ1-3; no clear D. CDR3 size: 16 residues. Trimming removed 4 bases at V and 0 bases at J, with 13 bases between. The V gene's germline CDR1 is MNHEY and CDR2 SVGAGI. The CDR3 loop is CASSSYQGFSGNTIYF. DNA of the CDR3: TGTGCCAGCAGTTCATACCAAGGGTTCTCTGGAAACACCATATATTTT.

This clonotype was counted many times. The chain combines TRBV10-3 with TRBJ2-7; weak D call: TRBD1 (5 bases). The CDR3 length is 16 residues. From germline, CDR1 is ENHRY and CDR2 SYGVKD. V shed 10 bases and J shed 2 bases, with 24 bases lying between them. The CDR3 spells CATRTVKGHSPYEQYF. The CDR3 nucleotides are TGTGCCACCCGCACTGTGAAAGGACATTCCCCCTACGAGCAGTACTTC.

This clonotype was detected only a few times. This chain joins TRBV23-1 and TRBJ2-7; no firm D call. TRBV23-1 is sorted into the ORF group, with uncertain function. The CDR3 sequence is 14 residues long. The V end was cut by 5 bases, the J end by 0 bases, with 11 bases between. The CDR3 bases are TGCGCCAGCAGTGGATCTTATAGCTCCTACGAGCAGTACTTC. Amino acids: CASSGSYSSYEQYF.

The rearrangement uses TRBV3-1 and TRBJ1-6; D not certain. V was clipped by 0 bases and J by 9 bases, with 9 bases between them. This CDR3 spans 14 amino acids. CDR1 and CDR2 (germline): LGHDT, YNNKEL (reference sequence). CDR3 in DNA: TGTGCCAGCAGCCAAGATGAGCTGGGTTCACCCCTCCACTTT. Protein: CASSQDELGSPLHF.

The table lists this clonotype with a few counts. J is TRBJ1-3 and V is TRBV5-1, with 9 bases aligning to TRBD1. The CDR3 runs 18 residues. Trimming took 0 bases from V and 4 from J; bases not matched to a gene: 11. The V gene's germline CDR1 is SGHRS and CDR2 YFSETQ. Written as DNA, the CDR3 is TGCGCCAGCAGCTTGGCCCCCGGGACAGGGAAGGTCGGAAACACCATATATTTT. It encodes CASSLAPGTGKVGNTIYF.

There are a few counts of this clonotype. CDR3 loop: CASSLGKVTSGWYEQFF. Written as DNA, the CDR3 is TGCGCCAGCAGCTTGGGGAAAGTGACTAGCGGGTGGTATGAGCAGTTCTTC. The rearrangement joins TRBV5-1 to TRBJ2-1, with 10 bases fitting TRBD2. After removal of 0 bases from V and 8 bases from J, the junction contained 11 bases not matched to a gene. The CDR3 has 17 residues. Looked up from germline, CDR1 is SGHRS and CDR2 is YFSETQ. Full variable domain (rest looked up from reference TRBV5-1 and TRBJ2-1): KAGVTQTPRYLIKTRGQQVTLSCSPISGHRSVSWYQQTPGQGLQFLFEYFSETQRNKGNFPGRFSGRQFSNSRSEMNVSTLELGDSALYLCASSLGKVTSGWYEQFFGPGTRLTVL.

The chain links TRBV12-3 or TRBV12-4 to TRBJ1-2; 11 bases match TRBD1. After removal of 4 bases from V and 7 bases from J, the junction contained 11 bases not matched to a gene. The CDR3 contains 16 residues. The DNA for the CDR3 is TGTGCCAGCAGTTGGACGGGACAGGGGGTTTCAAGTGGCTACACCTTC. Amino acid sequence: CASSWTGQGVSSGYTF.

Only one count was recorded for this clonotype. This chain's CDR3 is CATSAHNEQFF. The CDR3 DNA is TGTGCCACCAGCGCCCACAATGAGCAGTTCTTC. This sequence joins TRBV15 and TRBJ2-1; the D is unclear. The CDR3 contains 11 residues. V was clipped by 5 bases and J by 5 bases, with 4 bases between them. From germline, CDR1 is LNHNV and CDR2 YYDKDF (reference sequence).

The chain uses TRBV28 and TRBJ2-5; TRBD2 might be the D (5 bases). Trimming left V 7 bases short and J 3 bases short, with 24 bases between. Germline V gives CDR1 MDHEN, CDR2 SYDVKM. This CDR3 comprises 17 residues. CDR3 bases: TGTGCCAGCAAGGGAGCCAGGACGGTCTACCCCGAAGAGACCCAGTACTTC. It codes for CASKGARTVYPEETQYF.

The chain combines TRBV11-3 with TRBJ2-1; D is ambiguous. With 2 bases removed from V and 5 bases from J, the gap between germline ends came to 4 bases. This CDR3 is built from 12 residues. Germline V gene data show CDR1 as SGHNT and CDR2 as YENEEA. For the CDR3, the DNA is TGTGCCAGCAGCTTAACCCACAATGAGCAGTTCTTC. This gives the protein CASSLTHNEQFF.

The rearrangement uses TRBV12-3 or TRBV12-4 and TRBJ1-1; D is uncertain. V gave up 10 bases and J gave up 0 bases, with 21 bases separating them. This CDR3 region has 16 residues. As DNA, the CDR3 is TGTGCCACCGCTCGGCGTTTCCGAGCGATGAACACTGAAGCTTTCTTT. Translating it yields CATARRFRAMNTEAFF.

This clonotype was counted a few times. The rearrangement uses TRBV6-4 and TRBJ2-3; a weak D match, TRBD1 (5 bases). Deletions cut 0 bases from V and 4 bases from J, with 11 bases between. CDR1 is MRHNA and CDR2 is SNTAGT in the germline V gene. The CDR3 covers 15 residues. CDR3 DNA: TGTGCCAGCAGTGACTCTTCCAGGGCAGCAGATACGCAGTATTTT. As protein: CASSDSSRAADTQYF.

This clonotype has just a few counts. J is TRBJ2-3 and V is TRBV5-1, with 12 positions matching TRBD2. This CDR3 spans 18 amino acids. V dropped 0 bases and J dropped 0; count of bases not matched to a gene: 5. Germline V gene lookup returns CDR1 SGHRS and CDR2 YFSETQ. Here the CDR3 reads CASSLATGTSGSTDTQYF. CDR3 bases: TGCGCCAGCAGCTTGGCCACAGGGACTAGCGGGAGCACAGATACGCAGTATTTT.

The chain carries TRBV20-1 and TRBJ2-2; 8 bases are a match to TRBD2. The V gene's germline CDR1 is DFQATT and CDR2 SNEGSKA (reference sequence). J lost 4 bases, V lost 3 bases, and 7 bases had no gene match. The CDR3 runs to 15 residues. The CDR3 loop reads CSASRASGLTGELFF. For the CDR3, the DNA is TGCAGTGCTAGCCGGGCTAGCGGGCTCACCGGGGAGCTGTTTTTT.

This clonotype was observed at least ten times. The chain uses TRBV5-1 and TRBJ2-1; 10 nucleotides match TRBD2. The V gene's germline CDR1 is SGHRS and CDR2 YFSETQ. V shed 5 bases, J shed 4 bases, and the junction held 6 bases outside the gene matches. The CDR3 runs to 15 residues. CDR3 sequence: CASSLTTSGYNEQFF. The CDR3 DNA sequence: TGCGCCAGCAGTTTGACGACTAGCGGGTACAATGAGCAGTTCTTC. Combining the CDR3 with reference TRBV5-1 and TRBJ2-1 gives the whole variable domain KAGVTQTPRYLIKTRGQQVTLSCSPISGHRSVSWYQQTPGQGLQFLFEYFSETQRNKGNFPGRFSGRQFSNSRSEMNVSTLELGDSALYLCASSLTTSGYNEQFFGPGTRLTVL.

V usage is TRBV24-1 and J usage is TRBJ1-4, with D maybe TRBD1 (5 bases). The length of the CDR3 is 15 residues. The germline CDR1 and CDR2 sequences are KGHDR and SFDVKD. V was cut by 4 bases and J by 3 bases, with 11 bases left in between. The CDR3 coding sequence is TGTGCCACCAGTGACTCAGGGATGGCTAATGAAAAACTGTTTTTT. Its protein is CATSDSGMANEKLFF.

The genes are TRBV23-1 and TRBJ1-1, with TRBD1 matching 10 bases. TRBV23-1 is recorded as an ORF, its role being uncertain. This CDR3 has 17 amino acids. After removal of 10 bases from V and 0 bases from J, the junction contained 14 bases not matched to a gene. This chain's CDR3 is CAITQSGTGALNTEAFF. DNA of the CDR3: TGCGCCATCACACAGAGCGGGACAGGGGCCCTGAACACTGAAGCTTTCTTT.

This clonotype was observed a handful of times. The chain joins TRBV24-1 to TRBJ2-5, with D tentatively TRBD1 (7 bases). The CDR3 has 15 amino acids. The germline V gene encodes CDR1 KGHDR and CDR2 SFDVKD. V dropped 4 bases and J dropped 0 bases, with 11 bases sitting between them. The chain's CDR3 is CATSEAGQNQETQYF. Here the CDR3 DNA reads TGTGCCACCAGTGAGGCGGGACAGAACCAAGAGACCCAGTACTTC.

This clonotype was seen more than once but under ten times. The chain uses TRBV12-3 or TRBV12-4 and TRBJ2-7; 12 bases match TRBD2. V shed 5 bases and J 6 bases; nucleotides not matched to a gene: 2. This CDR3 has 13 residues. This CDR3 reads CASSVLAGGEQYF. The CDR3 region has the DNA TGTGCCAGCAGTGTACTAGCGGGAGGCGAGCAGTACTTC.

This rearrangement joins TRBV5-1 to TRBJ2-7; D gene ambiguous. CDR3 length: 16 residues. Trimming removed 0 bases from V and 0 bases from J, with 13 bases in between. Germline CDR1 and CDR2: SGHRS and YFSETQ. CDR3 amino acids: CASSLDLGRSSYEQYF. CDR3 DNA sequence: TGCGCCAGCAGCTTGGATCTGGGCCGAAGCTCCTACGAGCAGTACTTC.